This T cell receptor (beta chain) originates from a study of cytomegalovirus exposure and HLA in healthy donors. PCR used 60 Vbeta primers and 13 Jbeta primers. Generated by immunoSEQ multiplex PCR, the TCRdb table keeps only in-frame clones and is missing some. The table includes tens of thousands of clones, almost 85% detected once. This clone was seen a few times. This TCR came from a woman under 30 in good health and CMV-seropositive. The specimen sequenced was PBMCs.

CDR3 sequence reads: CASSSRENNEQFF. The CDR3 region has the DNA TGTGCCAGCAGTTCCCGGGAAAACAATGAGCAGTTCTTC. The chain is built from TRBV6-4 and TRBJ2-1; D possibly corresponds to TRBD2 (5 bases). Germline assignment: CDR1 MRHNA and CDR2 SNTAGT. This CDR3 has 13 amino acids. Trimming took 5 bases from V and 5 from J, leaving 10 bases between them.